These 9 T cell receptor beta chains were all obtained from the same sample, sequenced in a study of blood T cell repertoires in COVID-19 (TCRdb year 2020). Libraries were built with the immunoSEQ multiplex PCR assay. TCRdb took over this immuneACCESS table, retaining in-frame rearrangements with V and J assigned. Such tables are incomplete; in checked studies, under half of the missing clones stem from an unresolved V gene, and the remainder is unexplained. In this sample the table shows around 140,000 clones, 77% of which occur a single time. Roughly 9% of the sample is held by the ten biggest clonotypes. Sequencing was done on a sample of peripheral blood. The receptors stem from a woman between 50 and 59 years old with active or convalescent COVID-19.

The gene calls are TRBV2 and TRBJ1-2; weak D call: TRBD1 (6 bases). Germline CDR1 and CDR2: SNHLY and FYNNEI. This CDR3 is 14 amino acids long. V lost 9 bases and J 0 bases, leaving 14 bases between the germline ends. The chain's CDR3 is CASPTGQSNYGYTF. The CDR3 DNA reads TGTGCCAGTCCCACAGGGCAGTCTAACTATGGCTACACCTTC.

This chain connects TRBV4-2 to TRBJ2-1; a possible D gene is TRBD2 (6 bases). This CDR3 region has 16 residues. V dropped 0 bases and J dropped 5 bases, with 14 bases sitting between them. The germline gives CDR1 LGHNA, CDR2 YNFKEQ. CDR3 amino acids: CASSQDATAGHNEQFF. The CDR3 region has the DNA TGTGCCAGCAGCCAAGACGCGACGGCGGGACACAATGAGCAGTTCTTC.

The chain combines TRBV7-2 with TRBJ2-7, with 11 nucleotides matching TRBD1. Germline assignment: CDR1 SGHTA and CDR2 FQGNSA. V was pared by 1 base and J by 7 bases, with 9 bases of the junction left unmatched. CDR3 length: 16 residues. Written as DNA, the CDR3 is TGTGCCAGCAGCTTAGATGGGACAGGGGGACATCGGGAGCAGTACTTC. Amino acid sequence: CASSLDGTGGHREQYF.

The V gene is TRBV9, the J gene TRBJ2-7; possible D gene TRBD1, 5 bases. This CDR3 spans 14 amino acids. Germline CDR1 reads SGDLS; CDR2 reads YYNGEE. V gave up 0 bases and J gave up 4 bases, with 11 bases separating them. The chain's CDR3 is CASSVDGDRYEQYF. The CDR3 coding sequence is TGTGCCAGCAGCGTAGATGGAGACAGATACGAGCAGTACTTC.

The CDR3 region has the DNA TGTGCCAGCAGCCAGCGAGCGGGGGGAGCCGGGGAGCTGTTTTTT. Its protein is CASSQRAGGAGELFF. The V and J genes are TRBV3-1 (or the pseudogene TRBV3-2) and TRBJ2-2, with 9 bases identical to TRBD2. The CDR3 is 15 residues long. V shed 3 bases, J shed 6 bases, and the junction held 5 bases outside the gene matches. CDR1 is LGHDT, CDR2 YNNKEL, per germline (reference sequence).

The rearrangement uses TRBV7-8 and TRBJ2-7; TRBD2 matches at 10 bases. CDR3 length: 16 residues. Trimming removed 5 bases from V and 0 bases from J; junction bases left unmatched: 7. In germline, CDR1 is SGHVS, CDR2 FQNEAQ. CDR3 in amino acids: CASSNSLAGSSYEQYF. CDR3 DNA: TGTGCCAGCAGCAATTCACTAGCGGGGAGCTCCTACGAGCAGTACTTC.

This chain joins TRBV19 and TRBJ1-6; D gene unclear. Trimming stripped 1 base from V and 10 bases from J, with 8 bases between. Germline CDR1 reads LNHDA; CDR2 reads SQIVND (reference sequence). The CDR3 extends over 13 amino acids. CDR3: CASSIGRESPLHF. CDR3 nucleotides: TGTGCCAGTAGTATAGGACGGGAGTCACCCCTCCACTTT.

This clone was found a few times. The chain uses TRBV11-3 and TRBJ2-2, with 7 bases identical to TRBD1. After removal of 8 bases from V and 6 bases from J, the junction contained 6 bases not matched to a gene. The germline V gene has CDR1 SGHNT and CDR2 YENEEA. This CDR3 is built from 13 residues. CDR3 nucleotides: TGTGCCAGCGCGCCAGGGGGTCCCGGGGAGCTGTTTTTT. Its protein product is CASAPGGPGELFF.

The V and J genes are TRBV28 and TRBJ2-2, with TRBD2 matching over 9 bases. Germline V gene data show CDR1 as MDHEN and CDR2 as SYDVKM. V dropped 2 bases and J dropped 0; count of bases not matched to a gene: 7. CDR3 length: 18 amino acids. The CDR3, as DNA: TGTGCCAGCAGTTTAGATCTAGCGGGGTTCGCGAACACCGGGGAGCTGTTTTTT. Translation: CASSLDLAGFANTGELFF. Complete variable domain (other parts from reference TRBV28 and TRBJ2-2): DVKVTQSSRYLVKRTGEKVFLECVQDMDHENMFWYRQDPGLGLRLIYFSYDVKMKEKGDIPEGYSVSREKKERFSLILESASTNQTSMYLCASSLDLAGFANTGELFFGEGSRLTVL.